The source of this TCR beta chain is a study of cytomegalovirus exposure and HLA in healthy donors. Study-wide results and limits: Among immune exposure information, only CMV serostatus was available. HLA restriction was apparent for most CMV-associated TCR beta chains in a later analysis. Later on, an analysis showed TCR association rates differing by HLA locus, with DRB1 the most and HLA-C the fewest. The authors enumerated 150 to 200 TCR beta chains as linked to cytomegalovirus.

This clone was seen a few times. Its target is not known. Germline V gives CDR1 SGHVS, CDR2 FNYEAQ. CDR3 size: 15 residues. V was cut by 1 base and J by 6 bases, with 13 bases left in between. Use of 60 Vbeta and 13 Jbeta primers characterized the PCR. Assay used: immunoSEQ multiplex PCR; TCRdb lists only in-frame clones, some missing. The sample has some 120,000 clones, about 10% seen once. This receptor was obtained from a woman in her late teens or twenties in good health and CMV-seropositive. The chain employs TRBV7-6 and TRBJ2-1; maybe TRBD2 (6 bases). Input material: PBMCs. Here the CDR3 reads CASSLGAGPLNEQFF. The CDR3 DNA sequence: TGTGCCAGCAGCTTAGGCGCGGGGCCGCTCAATGAGCAGTTCTTC.